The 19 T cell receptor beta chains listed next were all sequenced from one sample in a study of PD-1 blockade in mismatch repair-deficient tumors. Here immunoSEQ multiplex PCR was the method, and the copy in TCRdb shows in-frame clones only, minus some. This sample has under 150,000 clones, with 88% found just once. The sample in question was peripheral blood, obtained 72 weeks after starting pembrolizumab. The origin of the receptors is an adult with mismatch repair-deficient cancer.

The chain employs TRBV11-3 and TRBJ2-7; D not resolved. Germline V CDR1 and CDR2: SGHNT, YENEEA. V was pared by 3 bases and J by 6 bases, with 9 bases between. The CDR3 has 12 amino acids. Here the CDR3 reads CASSFTTLEQYF. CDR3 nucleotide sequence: TGTGCCAGCAGCTTCACTACACTCGAGCAGTACTTC.

DNA of the CDR3: TGTGCCTGGACGATCGGGACTAGCCTATTAAACAATGAGCAGTTCTTC. Amino acids: CAWTIGTSLLNNEQFF. V gene TRBV30 combines with J gene TRBJ2-1, with TRBD2 matching over 9 bases. The junction had 12 bases not matched to a gene; V was cut back by 4 bases and J by 5 bases. The CDR3 consists of 16 residues. Germline lookup yields CDR1 GTSNPN and CDR2 SVGIG (reference sequence).

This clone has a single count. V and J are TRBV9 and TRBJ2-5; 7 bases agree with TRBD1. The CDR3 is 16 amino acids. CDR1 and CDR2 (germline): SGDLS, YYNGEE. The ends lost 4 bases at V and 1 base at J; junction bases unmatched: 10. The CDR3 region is CASSPSGGTVQETQYF. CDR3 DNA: TGTGCCAGCAGCCCGTCAGGGGGAACCGTCCAAGAGACCCAGTACTTC.

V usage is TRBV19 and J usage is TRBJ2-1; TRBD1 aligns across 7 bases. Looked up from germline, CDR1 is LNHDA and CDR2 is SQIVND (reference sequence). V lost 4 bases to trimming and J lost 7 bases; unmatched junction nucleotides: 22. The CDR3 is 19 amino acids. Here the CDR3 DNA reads TGTGCCAGTAGTACCGCCCCAACTCGGACAGGACTCACAGGTAATGAGCAGTTCTTC. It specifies CASSTAPTRTGLTGNEQFF.

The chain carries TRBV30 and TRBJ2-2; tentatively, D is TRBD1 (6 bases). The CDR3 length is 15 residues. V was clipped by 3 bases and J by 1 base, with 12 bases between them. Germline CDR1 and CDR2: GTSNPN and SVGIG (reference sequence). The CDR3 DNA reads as TGTGCCTGGAGCGTAGCGACAGGGAACACCGGGGAGCTGTTTTTT. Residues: CAWSVATGNTGELFF.

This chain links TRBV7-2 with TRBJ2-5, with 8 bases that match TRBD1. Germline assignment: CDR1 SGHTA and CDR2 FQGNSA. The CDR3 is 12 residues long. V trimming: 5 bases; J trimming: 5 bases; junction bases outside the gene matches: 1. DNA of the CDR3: TGTGCCAGCAGCCGACAGGGGGAGACCCAGTACTTC. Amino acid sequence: CASSRQGETQYF.

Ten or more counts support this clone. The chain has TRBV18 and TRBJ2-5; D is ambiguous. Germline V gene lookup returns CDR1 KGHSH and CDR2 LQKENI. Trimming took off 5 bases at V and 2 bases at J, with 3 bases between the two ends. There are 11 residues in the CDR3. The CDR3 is CASSEQETQYF. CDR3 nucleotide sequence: TGTGCCAGCTCAGAACAAGAGACCCAGTACTTC.

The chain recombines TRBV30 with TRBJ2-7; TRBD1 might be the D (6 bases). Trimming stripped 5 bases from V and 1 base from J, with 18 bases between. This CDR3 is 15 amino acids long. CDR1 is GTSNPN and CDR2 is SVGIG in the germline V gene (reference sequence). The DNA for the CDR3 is TGTGCCTGGCGAGAACTCCGGGACAAATCCTACGAGCAGTACTTC. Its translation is CAWRELRDKSYEQYF.

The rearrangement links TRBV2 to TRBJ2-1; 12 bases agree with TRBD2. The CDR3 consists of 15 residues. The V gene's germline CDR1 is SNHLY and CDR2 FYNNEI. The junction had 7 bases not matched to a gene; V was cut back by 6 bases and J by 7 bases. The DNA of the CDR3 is TGTGCCAGCAGGTCTAGCGGGAGGGCCGGGAATGAGCAGTTCTTC. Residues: CASRSSGRAGNEQFF.

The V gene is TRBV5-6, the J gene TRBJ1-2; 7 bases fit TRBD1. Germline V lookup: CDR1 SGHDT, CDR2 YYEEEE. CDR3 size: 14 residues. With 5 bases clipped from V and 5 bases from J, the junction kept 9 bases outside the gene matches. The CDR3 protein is CASSDRAIGYGYTF. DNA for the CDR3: TGTGCCAGCAGTGACAGGGCTATAGGGTATGGCTACACCTTC.

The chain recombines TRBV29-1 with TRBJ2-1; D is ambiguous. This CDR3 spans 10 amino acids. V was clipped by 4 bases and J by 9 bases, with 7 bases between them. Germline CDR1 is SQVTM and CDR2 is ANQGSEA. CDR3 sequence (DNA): TGCAGCGTTGGATACGGTGAGCAGTTCTTC. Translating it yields CSVGYGEQFF.

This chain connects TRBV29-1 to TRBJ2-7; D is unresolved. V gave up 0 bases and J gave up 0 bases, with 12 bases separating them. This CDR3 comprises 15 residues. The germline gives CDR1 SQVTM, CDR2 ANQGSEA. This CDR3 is CSVEDTGSSSYEQYF. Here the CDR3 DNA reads TGCAGCGTTGAAGATACCGGCTCGAGCTCCTACGAGCAGTACTTC.

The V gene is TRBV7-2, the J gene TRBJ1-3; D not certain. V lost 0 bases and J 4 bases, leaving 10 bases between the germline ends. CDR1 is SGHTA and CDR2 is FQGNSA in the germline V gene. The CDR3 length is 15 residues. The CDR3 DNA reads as TGTGCCAGCAGCTTAGCGCCCACGACGGGAAACACCATATATTTT. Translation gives CASSLAPTTGNTIYF.

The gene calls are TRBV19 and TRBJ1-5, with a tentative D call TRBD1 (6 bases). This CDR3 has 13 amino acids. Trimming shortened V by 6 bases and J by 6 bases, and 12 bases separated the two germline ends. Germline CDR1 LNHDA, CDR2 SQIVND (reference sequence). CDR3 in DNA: TGTGCCAGTAGGGGGGCTGGGCCTCAGCCCCAGCATTTT. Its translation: CASRGAGPQPQHF.

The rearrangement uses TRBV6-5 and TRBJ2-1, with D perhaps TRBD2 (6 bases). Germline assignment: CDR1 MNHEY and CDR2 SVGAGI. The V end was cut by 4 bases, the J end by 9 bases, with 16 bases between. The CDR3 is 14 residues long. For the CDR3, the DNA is TGTGCCAGCAGTTCCATCCTTTGGGGGGTTGAGCAGTTCTTC. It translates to CASSSILWGVEQFF.

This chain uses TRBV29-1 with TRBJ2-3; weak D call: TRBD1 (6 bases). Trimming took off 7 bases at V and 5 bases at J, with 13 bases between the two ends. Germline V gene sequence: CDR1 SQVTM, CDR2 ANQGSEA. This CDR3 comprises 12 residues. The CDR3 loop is CSGGTTGDTQYF. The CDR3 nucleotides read TGCAGCGGGGGGACAACGGGAGATACGCAGTATTTT.

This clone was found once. This CDR3 reads CASSGKVAGGTQYF. CDR3 coding DNA: TGTGCCAGCAGTGGAAAGGTCGCGGGGGGGACCCAGTACTTC. The V gene is TRBV6-1, the J gene TRBJ2-5; TRBD2 agrees at 8 bases. The CDR3 has 14 amino acids. Germline loops: CDR1 MNHNS, CDR2 SASEGT. The ends lost 4 bases at V and 7 bases at J; junction bases unmatched: 8.

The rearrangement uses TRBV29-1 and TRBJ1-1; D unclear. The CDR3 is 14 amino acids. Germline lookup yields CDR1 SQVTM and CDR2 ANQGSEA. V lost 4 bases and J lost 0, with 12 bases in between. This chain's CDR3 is CSVAHHLMNTEAFF. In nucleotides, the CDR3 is TGCAGCGTTGCACACCATCTGATGAACACTGAAGCTTTCTTT.

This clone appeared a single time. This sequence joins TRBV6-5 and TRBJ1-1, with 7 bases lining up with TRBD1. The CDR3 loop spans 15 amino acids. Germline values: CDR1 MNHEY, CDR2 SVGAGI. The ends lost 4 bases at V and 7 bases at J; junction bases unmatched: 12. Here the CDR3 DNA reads TGTGCCAGCAGTTCCCGACAGGGCAGACGCTATGAAGCTTTCTTT. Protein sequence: CASSSRQGRRYEAFF.